Shown below are 3 T cell receptor beta chains from a single sample sequenced in a study of blood T cells in healthy people across ages. A second PCR, run for roughly 7 to 12 cycles, used a sample-barcoded 5' primer plus a J-beta primer mix. TCRdb processed the 5' RACE reads anew with MiXCR; each CDR3 protein has one entry. Of approximately 800,000 distinct CDR3 sequences detected, roughly 24% appear once; the ten largest clones hold 2.5% to 3.5%. These data are also associated with another study on T cells of mothers and their children.

Material: blood. These receptors were collected from a boy aged 5-17 years in good health.

The sample holds a few counts of this clonotype. The chain couples TRBV12-3 or TRBV12-4 to TRBJ1-4; D ambiguous. V lost 4 bases to trimming and J lost 2 bases, with 11 bases between them. The length of the CDR3 is 15 residues. In DNA, the CDR3 is TGTGCCAGCAGTTCCCTGGTGGCCACTAATGAAAAACTGTTTTTT. It translates to CASSSLVATNEKLFF.

There are a few counts of this clonotype. The rearrangement joins TRBV20-1 to TRBJ1-2; weak D call: TRBD1 (6 bases). The CDR3 runs to 15 residues. V lost 6 bases to trimming and J lost 7 bases, with 24 bases between them. Germline-derived CDR1 and CDR2 are DFQATT and SNEGSKA (reference sequence). CDR3 region: CSAEGGGGKYSGYTF. CDR3 sequence (DNA): TGCAGTGCGGAGGGAGGGGGAGGGAAGTATTCTGGCTACACCTTC.

This clonotype has a handful of counts. The rearrangement links TRBV7-9 to TRBJ1-4; TRBD1 might be the D (6 bases). In germline, CDR1 is SEHNR, CDR2 FQNEAQ (reference sequence). This CDR3 is 16 amino acids long. The V end was cut by 5 bases, the J end by 0 bases, with 13 bases between. CDR3 loop: CASSKWTAATNEKLFF. As DNA, the CDR3 is TGTGCCAGCAGCAAATGGACAGCCGCAACTAATGAAAAACTGTTTTTT.